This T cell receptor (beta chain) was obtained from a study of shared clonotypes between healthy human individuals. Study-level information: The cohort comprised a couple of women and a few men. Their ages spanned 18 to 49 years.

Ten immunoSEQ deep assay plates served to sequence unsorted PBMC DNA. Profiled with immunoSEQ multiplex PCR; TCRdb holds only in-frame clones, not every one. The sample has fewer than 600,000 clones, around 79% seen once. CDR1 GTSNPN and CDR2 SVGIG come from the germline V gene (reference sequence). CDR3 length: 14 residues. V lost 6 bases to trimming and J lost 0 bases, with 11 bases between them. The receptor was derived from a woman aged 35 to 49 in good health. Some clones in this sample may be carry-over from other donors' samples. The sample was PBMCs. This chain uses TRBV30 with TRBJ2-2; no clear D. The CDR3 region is CACDQTSNTGELFF. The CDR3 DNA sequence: TGTGCCTGTGATCAGACCTCGAACACCGGGGAGCTGTTTTTT.